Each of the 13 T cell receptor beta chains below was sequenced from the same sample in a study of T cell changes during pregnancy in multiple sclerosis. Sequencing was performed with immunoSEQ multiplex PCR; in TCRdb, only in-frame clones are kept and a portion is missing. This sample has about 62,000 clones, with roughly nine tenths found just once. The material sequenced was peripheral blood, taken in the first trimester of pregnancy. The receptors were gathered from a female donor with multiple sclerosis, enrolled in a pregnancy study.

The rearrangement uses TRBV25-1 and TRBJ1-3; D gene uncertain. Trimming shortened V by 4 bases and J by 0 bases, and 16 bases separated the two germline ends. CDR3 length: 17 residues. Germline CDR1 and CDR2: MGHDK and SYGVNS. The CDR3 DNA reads TGTGCCAGCAGTGCGGTAGGCAGTGGGAGCTCTGGAAACACCATATATTTT. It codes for CASSAVGSGSSGNTIYF.

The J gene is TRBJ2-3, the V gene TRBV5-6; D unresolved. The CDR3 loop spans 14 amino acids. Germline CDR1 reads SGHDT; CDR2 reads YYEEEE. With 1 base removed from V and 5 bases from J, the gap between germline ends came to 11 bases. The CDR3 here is CASSLSVPIDTQYF. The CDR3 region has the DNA TGTGCCAGCAGCTTGTCCGTCCCTATAGATACGCAGTATTTT.

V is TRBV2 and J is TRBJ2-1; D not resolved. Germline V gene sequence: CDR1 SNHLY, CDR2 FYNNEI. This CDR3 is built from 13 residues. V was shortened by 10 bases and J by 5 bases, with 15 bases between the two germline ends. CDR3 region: CATTKLRDNEQFF. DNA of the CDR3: TGTGCCACTACGAAACTTCGGGACAATGAGCAGTTCTTC.

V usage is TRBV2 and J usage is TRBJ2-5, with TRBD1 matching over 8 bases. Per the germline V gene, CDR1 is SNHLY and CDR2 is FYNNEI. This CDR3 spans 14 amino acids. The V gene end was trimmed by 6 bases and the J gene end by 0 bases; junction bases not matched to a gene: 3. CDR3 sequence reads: CASSRQGNQETQYF. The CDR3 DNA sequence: TGTGCCAGCAGCCGACAGGGGAACCAAGAGACCCAGTACTTC.

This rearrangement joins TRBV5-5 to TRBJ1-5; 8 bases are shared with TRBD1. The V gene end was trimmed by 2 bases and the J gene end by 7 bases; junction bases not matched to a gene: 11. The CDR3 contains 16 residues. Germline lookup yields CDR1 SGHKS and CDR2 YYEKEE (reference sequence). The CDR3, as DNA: TGTGCCAGCAGCTTAGCCGGACAGGGAGTATGGCAGCCCCAGCATTTT. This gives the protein CASSLAGQGVWQPQHF. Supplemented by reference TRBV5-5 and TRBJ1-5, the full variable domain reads DAGVTQSPTHLIKTRGQQVTLRCSPISGHKSVSWYQQVLGQGPQFIFQYYEKEERGRGNFPDRFSARQFPNYSSELNVNALLLGDSALYLCASSLAGQGVWQPQHFGDGTRLSIL.

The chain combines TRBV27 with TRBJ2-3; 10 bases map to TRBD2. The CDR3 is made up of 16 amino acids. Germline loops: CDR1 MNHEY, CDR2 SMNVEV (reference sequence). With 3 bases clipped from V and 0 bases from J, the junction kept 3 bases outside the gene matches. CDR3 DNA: TGTGCCAGCAGTTTGACTAGCGGGCTCAGCACAGATACGCAGTATTTT. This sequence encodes CASSLTSGLSTDTQYF.

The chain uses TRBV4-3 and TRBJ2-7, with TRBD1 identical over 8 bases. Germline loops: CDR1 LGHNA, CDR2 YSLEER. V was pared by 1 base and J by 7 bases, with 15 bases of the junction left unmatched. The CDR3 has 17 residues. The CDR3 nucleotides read TGCGCCAGCAGCCAAGCTTTAGGTGGGCAGGGGGCTGGGGAGCAGTACTTC. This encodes CASSQALGGQGAGEQYF.

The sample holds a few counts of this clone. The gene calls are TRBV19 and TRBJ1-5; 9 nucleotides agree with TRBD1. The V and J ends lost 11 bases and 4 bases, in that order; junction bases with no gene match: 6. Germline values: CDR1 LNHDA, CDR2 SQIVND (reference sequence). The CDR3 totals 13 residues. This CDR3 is CAGGDRENQPQHF. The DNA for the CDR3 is TGTGCCGGGGGGGACAGGGAGAATCAGCCCCAGCATTTT.

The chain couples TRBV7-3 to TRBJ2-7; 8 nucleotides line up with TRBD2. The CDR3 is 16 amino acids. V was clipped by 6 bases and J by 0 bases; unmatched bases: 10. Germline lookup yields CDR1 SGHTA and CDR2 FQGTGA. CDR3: CASRYNAGGHSYEQYF. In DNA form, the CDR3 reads TGTGCCAGCAGATACAACGCGGGGGGCCACTCCTACGAGCAGTACTTC.

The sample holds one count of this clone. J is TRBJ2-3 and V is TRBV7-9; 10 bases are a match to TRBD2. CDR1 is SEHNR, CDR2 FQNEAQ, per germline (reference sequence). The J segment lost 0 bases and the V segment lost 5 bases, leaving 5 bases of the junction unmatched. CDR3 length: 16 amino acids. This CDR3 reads CASSAGLAISTDTQYF. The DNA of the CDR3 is TGTGCCAGCAGCGCGGGACTAGCGATTAGCACAGATACGCAGTATTTT.

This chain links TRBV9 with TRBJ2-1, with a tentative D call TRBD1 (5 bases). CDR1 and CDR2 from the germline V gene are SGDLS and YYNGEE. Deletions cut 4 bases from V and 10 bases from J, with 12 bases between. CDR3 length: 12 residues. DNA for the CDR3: TGTGCCAGCAGCTCCCAGGGAAGCGAGCAGTTCTTC. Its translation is CASSSQGSEQFF.

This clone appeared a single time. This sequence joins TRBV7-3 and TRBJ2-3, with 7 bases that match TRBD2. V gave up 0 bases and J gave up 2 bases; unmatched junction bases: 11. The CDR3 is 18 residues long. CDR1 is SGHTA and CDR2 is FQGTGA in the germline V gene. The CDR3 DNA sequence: TGTGCCAGCAGCTTAACCCCAGGTGTGGGGGGGTTCACAGATACGCAGTATTTT. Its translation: CASSLTPGVGGFTDTQYF.

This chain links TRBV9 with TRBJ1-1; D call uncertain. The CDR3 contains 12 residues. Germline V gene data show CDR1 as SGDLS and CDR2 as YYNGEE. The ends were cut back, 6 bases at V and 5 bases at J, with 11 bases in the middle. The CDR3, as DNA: TGTGCCAGCAAGGAAACCGGGACTGAAGCTTTCTTT. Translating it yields CASKETGTEAFF.